This T cell receptor (beta chain) was recorded in a study of post-analysis software for immune sequencing data. Study overall: Progressive-relapsing, secondary progressive and relapsing-remitting multiple sclerosis were among the disease courses included.

Turning to this clonotype: Its antigen remains unknown.

Findings of the study overall: For normalized Chao1 diversity, multiple sclerosis patients scored significantly lower than controls did. Those samples that were prepared in the same batch co-clustered strongly by F measure.

The TCR beta cDNA libraries carried unique molecular identifiers. TCRdb fed the PCR reads into MiXCR, producing one record per CDR3 protein. This table holds roughly 430,000 distinct CDR3 sequences, 30% to 45% found once. This sequence was found in a girl aged 2-10 years with multiple sclerosis. The sample taken for sequencing was blood.

The CDR3 here is CASSGSDEQYF. The CDR3 DNA follows: TGTGCCAGCAGCGGGAGCGACGAGCAGTACTTC. The rearrangement links TRBV13 to TRBJ2-7, with D possibly being TRBD2 (5 bases). With 5 bases removed from V and 5 bases from J, the gap between germline ends came to 7 bases. The CDR3 consists of 11 residues. Looked up from germline, CDR1 is PRHDT and CDR2 is FYEKMQ (reference sequence).